The 10 T cell receptor beta chains below all came from one sample that was sequenced in a study of Ad26.COV2.S vaccination and SARS-CoV-2 variants. Treatment in this sample: around 19 received Ad26.COV2.S at low or high dose, single or two shots; about 5 received placebo; per-sample allocation not given. Specimens were obtained on day 63 following the first vaccine or placebo injection. Profiling relied on immunoSEQ multiplex PCR, and the TCRdb table lists in-frame clones only, not all of them. The table lists 300,000 to 350,000 clones, roughly 88% of them singletons. The sample consisted of peripheral blood, taken in a trial of Ad26.COV2.S vaccine versus placebo. These receptors originate from a person aged 18-60 years who received the Ad26.COV2.S COVID-19 vaccine or a placebo.

This clone was detected only once. The chain carries TRBV11-2 and TRBJ2-1, with D hard to call. From germline, CDR1 is SGHAT and CDR2 FQNNGV. V lost 5 bases, J lost 4 bases, and 6 bases lay in between. The CDR3 totals 12 residues. DNA of the CDR3: TGTGCCAGCAGCCTAACGTACAATGAGCAGTTCTTC. It yields the protein CASSLTYNEQFF.

CDR3 in amino acids: CASSIHPGMNTEAFF. CDR3 DNA sequence: TGTGCCAGTAGTATCCATCCAGGGATGAACACTGAAGCTTTCTTT. This chain connects TRBV19 to TRBJ1-1, with a weak D call TRBD1 (5 bases). The CDR3 consists of 15 residues. Trimming removed 3 bases from V and 0 bases from J, with 11 bases in between. In germline, CDR1 is LNHDA, CDR2 SQIVND (reference sequence). The whole variable domain, filled in from reference TRBV19 and TRBJ1-1, reads DGGITQSPKYLFRKEGQNVTLSCEQNLNHDAMYWYRQDPGQGLRLIYYSQIVNDFQKGDIAEGYSVSREKKESFPLTVTSAQKNPTAFYLCASSIHPGMNTEAFFGQGTRLTVV.

V usage is TRBV7-9 and J usage is TRBJ1-2, with TRBD1 as a possible D gene (5 bases). V lost 5 bases and J lost 2, with 12 bases in between. Germline CDR1 is SEHNR and CDR2 is FQNEAQ (reference sequence). CDR3 length equals 14 residues. The CDR3 nucleotides read TGTGCCAGCAGCCTCATGGGGGGGAACTATGGCTACACCTTC. It yields the protein CASSLMGGNYGYTF.

The chain links TRBV29-1 to TRBJ2-1; D is undetermined. Trimming removed 4 bases from V and 10 bases from J, with 11 bases in between. Per the germline V gene, CDR1 is SQVTM and CDR2 is ANQGSEA. This CDR3 has 11 residues. The CDR3: CSVAPGTEQFF. The CDR3 DNA is TGCAGCGTTGCTCCCGGTACGGAGCAGTTCTTC.

The gene calls are TRBV12-5 and TRBJ2-4; 10 nucleotides line up with TRBD1. The CDR3 covers 17 residues. Germline CDR1 reads LGHNT; CDR2 reads FRNRAP. The V segment lost 1 base and the J segment 3 bases; nucleotides outside the gene matches: 6. The CDR3 sequence: CASGLGQGARDKNIQYF. The CDR3 nucleotides are TGTGCTAGTGGTTTGGGACAGGGGGCGAGGGACAAAAACATTCAGTACTTC.

The V call is TRBV11-3, the J call TRBJ1-1; D ambiguous. Germline V lookup: CDR1 SGHNT, CDR2 YENEEA. With 2 bases removed from V and 9 bases from J, the gap between germline ends came to 10 bases. The CDR3 runs 12 residues. The CDR3 region is CASSLSGGKAFF. The CDR3 DNA is TGTGCCAGCAGCTTAAGTGGTGGGAAAGCTTTCTTT.

The rearrangement links TRBV18 to TRBJ1-2; D uncertain. Looked up from germline, CDR1 is KGHSH and CDR2 is LQKENI. This CDR3 contains 14 residues. Trimming shortened V by 8 bases and J by 0 bases, and 13 bases separated the two germline ends. CDR3 nucleotides: TGTGCCAGCACAACTGTGGGAGCTAACTATGGCTACACCTTC. It is translated as CASTTVGANYGYTF.

The chain couples TRBV5-5 to TRBJ2-1; tentative D call: TRBD2 (5 bases). Trimming cost V 4 bases and J 1 base, with 12 bases left between them. Germline V gene sequence: CDR1 SGHKS, CDR2 YYEKEE (reference sequence). CDR3 length equals 15 residues. CDR3 residues: CASSEREGSYNEQFF. The CDR3 nucleotides are TGTGCCAGCAGCGAGAGAGAGGGATCCTACAATGAGCAGTTCTTC.

As regards this clone: This specimen includes other DNA sequences encoding the same CDR3. The chain employs TRBV3-1 (or the pseudogene TRBV3-2) and TRBJ1-5, with a possible D match to TRBD1 (6 bases). V dropped 0 bases and J dropped 4 bases, with 7 bases sitting between them. Germline assignment: CDR1 LGHDT and CDR2 YNNKEL (reference sequence). This CDR3 is built from 14 residues. CDR3 loop: CASSQDRGNQPQHF. For the CDR3, the DNA is TGTGCCAGCAGCCAAGACAGGGGTAATCAGCCCCAGCATTTT.

This clone appeared a few times. The chain couples TRBV4-1 to TRBJ2-1; 7 positions agree with TRBD1. After removal of 0 bases from V and 5 bases from J, the junction contained 10 bases not matched to a gene. Germline V CDR1 and CDR2: MGHRA, YSYEKL. This CDR3 comprises 17 residues. CDR3 protein: CASSQDNGDSHNNEQFF. The DNA for the CDR3 is TGCGCCAGCAGCCAAGACAACGGGGACAGTCATAACAATGAGCAGTTCTTC.